The TCR beta chain described here comes from a study of blood T cells in healthy people across ages. A second roughly 6 to 11 cycle PCR used barcoded and J-beta primers. TCRdb redid the calling of the 5' RACE reads with MiXCR, one entry per CDR3 protein. This table holds about 1,400,000 distinct CDR3 sequences, roughly 59% found once. Germline CDR1 is DFQATT and CDR2 is SNEGSKA (reference sequence). The V end was cut by 5 bases, the J end by 1 base, with 17 bases between. The CDR3 has 15 residues. Sequencing was performed on blood. This TCR derives from a young man in good health. The chain couples TRBV20-1 to TRBJ2-5, with D tentatively TRBD1 (7 bases). The CDR3 DNA sequence: TGCAGTGCTGCCACAGGGGAGGATATCCAAGAGACCCAGTACTTC. Amino acid sequence: CSAATGEDIQETQYF.